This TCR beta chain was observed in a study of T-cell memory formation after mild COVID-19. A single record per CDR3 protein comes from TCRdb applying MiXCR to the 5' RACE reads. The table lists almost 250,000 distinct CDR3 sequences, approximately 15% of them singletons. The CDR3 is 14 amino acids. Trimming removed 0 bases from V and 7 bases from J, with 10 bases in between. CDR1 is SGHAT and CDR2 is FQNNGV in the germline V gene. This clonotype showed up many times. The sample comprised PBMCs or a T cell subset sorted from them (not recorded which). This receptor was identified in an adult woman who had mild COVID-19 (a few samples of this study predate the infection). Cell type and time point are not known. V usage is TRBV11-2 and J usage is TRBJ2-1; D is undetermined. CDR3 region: CASSLDPQKNEQFF. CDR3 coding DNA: TGTGCCAGCAGCTTAGACCCGCAGAAGAATGAGCAGTTCTTC.